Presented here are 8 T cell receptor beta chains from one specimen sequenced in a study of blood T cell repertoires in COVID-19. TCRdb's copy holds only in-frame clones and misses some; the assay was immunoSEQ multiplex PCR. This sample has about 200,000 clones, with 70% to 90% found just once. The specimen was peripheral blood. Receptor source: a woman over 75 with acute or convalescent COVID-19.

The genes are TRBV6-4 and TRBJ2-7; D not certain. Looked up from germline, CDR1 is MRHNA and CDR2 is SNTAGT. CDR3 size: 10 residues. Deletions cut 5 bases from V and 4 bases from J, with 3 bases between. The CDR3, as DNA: TGTGCCAGCAGTCTTTACGAGCAGTACTTC. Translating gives CASSLYEQYF.

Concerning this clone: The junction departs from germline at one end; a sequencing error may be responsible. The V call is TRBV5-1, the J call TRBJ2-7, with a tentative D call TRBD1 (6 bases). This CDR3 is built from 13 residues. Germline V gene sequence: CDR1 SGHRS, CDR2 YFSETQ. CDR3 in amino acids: CASSLAGAVERYF. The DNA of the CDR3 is TGCGCCAGCAGCTTGGCAGGGGCCGTCGAGCGGTACTTC.

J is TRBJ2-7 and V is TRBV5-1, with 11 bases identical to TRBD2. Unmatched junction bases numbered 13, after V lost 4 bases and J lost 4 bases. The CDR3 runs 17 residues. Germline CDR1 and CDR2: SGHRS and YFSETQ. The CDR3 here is CASSPGLTSGEGYEQYF. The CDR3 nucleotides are TGCGCCAGCAGCCCCGGTCTGACTAGCGGGGAAGGGTACGAGCAGTACTTC.

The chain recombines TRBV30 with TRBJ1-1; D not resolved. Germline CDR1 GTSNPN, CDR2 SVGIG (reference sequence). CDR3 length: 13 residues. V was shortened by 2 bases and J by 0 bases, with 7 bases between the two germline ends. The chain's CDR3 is CAWSRGMNTEAFF. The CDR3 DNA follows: TGTGCCTGGAGTCGGGGAATGAACACTGAAGCTTTCTTT. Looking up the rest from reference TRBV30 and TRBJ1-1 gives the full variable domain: SQTIHQWPATLVQPVGSPLSLECTVEGTSNPNLYWYRQAAGRGLQLLFYSVGIGQISSEVPQNLSASRPQDRQFILSSKKLLLSDSGFYLCAWSRGMNTEAFFGQGTRLTVV.

The CDR3 nucleotides are TGTGCCAGCTCACCATTTCAGGGAGGAGCGAACATTCAGTACTTC. Protein sequence: CASSPFQGGANIQYF. The V and J genes are TRBV18 and TRBJ2-4, with TRBD2 as a possible D gene (6 bases). This CDR3 is built from 15 residues. Germline V gene sequence: CDR1 KGHSH, CDR2 LQKENI. V lost 2 bases and J 7 bases, leaving 15 bases between the germline ends. The full variable domain, rest sourced from reference TRBV18 and TRBJ2-4, is NAGVMQNPRHLVRRRGQEARLRCSPMKGHSHVYWYRQLPEEGLKFMVYLQKENIIDESGMPKERFSAEFPKEGPSILRIQQVVRGDSAAYFCASSPFQGGANIQYFGAGTRLSVL.

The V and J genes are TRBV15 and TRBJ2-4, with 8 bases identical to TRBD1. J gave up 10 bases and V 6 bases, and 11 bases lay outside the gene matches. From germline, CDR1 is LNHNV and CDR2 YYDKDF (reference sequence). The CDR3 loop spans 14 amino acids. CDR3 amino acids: CATRPRTGSSIQYF. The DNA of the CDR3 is TGTGCCACCAGGCCTAGGACAGGGTCCTCGATTCAGTACTTC.

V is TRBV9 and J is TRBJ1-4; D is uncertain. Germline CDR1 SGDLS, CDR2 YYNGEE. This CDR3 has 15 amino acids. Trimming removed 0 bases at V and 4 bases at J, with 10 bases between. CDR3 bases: TGTGCCAGCAGCGTAGCTTTGGGGAGTAATGAAAAACTGTTTTTT. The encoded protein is CASSVALGSNEKLFF.

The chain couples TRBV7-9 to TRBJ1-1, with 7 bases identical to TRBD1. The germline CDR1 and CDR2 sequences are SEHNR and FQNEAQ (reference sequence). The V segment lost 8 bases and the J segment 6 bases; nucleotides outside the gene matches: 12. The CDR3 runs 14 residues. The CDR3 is CASGLAGTDSEAFF. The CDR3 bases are TGTGCCAGCGGTCTAGCCGGGACAGACTCTGAAGCTTTCTTT.